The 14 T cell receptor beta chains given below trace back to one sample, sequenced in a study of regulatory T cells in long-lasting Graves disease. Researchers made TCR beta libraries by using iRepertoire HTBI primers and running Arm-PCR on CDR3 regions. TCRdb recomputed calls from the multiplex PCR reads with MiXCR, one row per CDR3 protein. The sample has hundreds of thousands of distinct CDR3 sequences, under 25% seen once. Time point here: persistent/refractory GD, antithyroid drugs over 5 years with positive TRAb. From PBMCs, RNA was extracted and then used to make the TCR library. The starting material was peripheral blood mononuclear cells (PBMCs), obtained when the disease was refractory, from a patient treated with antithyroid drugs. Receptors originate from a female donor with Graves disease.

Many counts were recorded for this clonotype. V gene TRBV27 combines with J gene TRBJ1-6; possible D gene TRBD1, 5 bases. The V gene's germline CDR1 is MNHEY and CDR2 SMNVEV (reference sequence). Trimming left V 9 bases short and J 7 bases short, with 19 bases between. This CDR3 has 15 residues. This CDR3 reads CASGAGLARNSPLHF. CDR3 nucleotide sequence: TGTGCCAGTGGGGCGGGCCTCGCACGGAATTCACCCCTCCACTTT.

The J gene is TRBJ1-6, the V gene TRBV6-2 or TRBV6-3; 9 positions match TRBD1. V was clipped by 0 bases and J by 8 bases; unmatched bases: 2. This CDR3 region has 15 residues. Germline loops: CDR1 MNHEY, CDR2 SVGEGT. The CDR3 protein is CASSYSWDRDSPLHF. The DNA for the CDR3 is TGTGCCAGCAGTTACTCCTGGGACAGGGATTCACCCCTCCACTTT.

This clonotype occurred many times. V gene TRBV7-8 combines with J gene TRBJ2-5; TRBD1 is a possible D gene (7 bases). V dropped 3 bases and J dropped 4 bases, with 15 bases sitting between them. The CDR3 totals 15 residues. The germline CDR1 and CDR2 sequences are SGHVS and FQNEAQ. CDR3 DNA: TGTGCCAGCAGCTTCGGCCAGGGGGGAGGAGAGACCCAGTACTTC. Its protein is CASSFGQGGGETQYF.

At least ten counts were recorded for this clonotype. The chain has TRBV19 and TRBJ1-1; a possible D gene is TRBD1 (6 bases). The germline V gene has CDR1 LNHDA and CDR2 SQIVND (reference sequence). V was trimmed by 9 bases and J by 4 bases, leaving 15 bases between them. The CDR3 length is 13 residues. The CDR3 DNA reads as TGTGCCAGCAGCATTCGAGGGGGCACTGAAGCTTTCTTT. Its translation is CASSIRGGTEAFF.

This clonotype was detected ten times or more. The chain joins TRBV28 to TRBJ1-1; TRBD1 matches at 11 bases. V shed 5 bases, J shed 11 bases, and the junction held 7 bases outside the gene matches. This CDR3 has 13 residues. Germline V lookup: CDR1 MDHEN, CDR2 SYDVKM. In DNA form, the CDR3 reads TGTGCCAGCAGTCCCGGACAGGGGGCGGAGGCTTTCTTT. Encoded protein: CASSPGQGAEAFF.

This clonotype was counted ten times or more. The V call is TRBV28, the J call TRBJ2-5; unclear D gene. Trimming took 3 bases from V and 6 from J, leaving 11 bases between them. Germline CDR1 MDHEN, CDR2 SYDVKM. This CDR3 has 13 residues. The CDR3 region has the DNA TGTGCCAGCAGTTTCGTCCTTATTAAGACCCAGTACTTC. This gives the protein CASSFVLIKTQYF.

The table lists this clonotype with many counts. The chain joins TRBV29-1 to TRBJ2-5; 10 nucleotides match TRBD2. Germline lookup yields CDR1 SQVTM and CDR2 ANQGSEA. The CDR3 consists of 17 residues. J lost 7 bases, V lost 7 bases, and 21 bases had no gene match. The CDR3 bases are TGCAGCGCCCACCCCCTAGCGGGAGCGACAAACCGGGGGACCCAGTACTTC. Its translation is CSAHPLAGATNRGTQYF.

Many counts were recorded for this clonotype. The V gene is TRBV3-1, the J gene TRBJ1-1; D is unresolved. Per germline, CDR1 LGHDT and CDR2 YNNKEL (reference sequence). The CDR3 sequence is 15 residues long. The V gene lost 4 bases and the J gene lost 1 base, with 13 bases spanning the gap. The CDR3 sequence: CASSRTGWGNTEAFF. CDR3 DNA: TGTGCCAGCAGCCGGACGGGCTGGGGGAACACTGAAGCTTTCTTT.

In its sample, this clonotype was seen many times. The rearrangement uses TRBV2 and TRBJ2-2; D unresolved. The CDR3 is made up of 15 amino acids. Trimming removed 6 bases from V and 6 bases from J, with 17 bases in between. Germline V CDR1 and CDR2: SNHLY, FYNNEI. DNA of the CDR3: TGTGCCAGCAGGGTGGCCAGTAATCAGCCCGGGGAGCTGTTTTTT. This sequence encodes CASRVASNQPGELFF.

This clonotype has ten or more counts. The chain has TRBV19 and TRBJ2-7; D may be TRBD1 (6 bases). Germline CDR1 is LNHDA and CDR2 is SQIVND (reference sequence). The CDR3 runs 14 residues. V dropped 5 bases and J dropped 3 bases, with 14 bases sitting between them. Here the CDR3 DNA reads TGTGCCAGTAGTTTCCGGGACATGGGCTACGAGCAGTACTTC. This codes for CASSFRDMGYEQYF.

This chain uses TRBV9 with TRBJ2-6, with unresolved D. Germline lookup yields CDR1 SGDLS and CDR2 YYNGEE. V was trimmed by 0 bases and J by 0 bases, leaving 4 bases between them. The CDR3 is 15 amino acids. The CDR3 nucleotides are TGTGCCAGCAGCGTAGCCGGCTCTGGGGCCAACGTCCTGACTTTC. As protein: CASSVAGSGANVLTF.

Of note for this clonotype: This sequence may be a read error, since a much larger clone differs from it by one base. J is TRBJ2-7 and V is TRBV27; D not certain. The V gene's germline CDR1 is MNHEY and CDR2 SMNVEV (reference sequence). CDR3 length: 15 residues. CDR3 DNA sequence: TGTGCCAGCAATTTAGGTAGGCTTGTCTCCTACGAGCAGTACTTC. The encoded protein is CASNLGRLVSYEQYF.

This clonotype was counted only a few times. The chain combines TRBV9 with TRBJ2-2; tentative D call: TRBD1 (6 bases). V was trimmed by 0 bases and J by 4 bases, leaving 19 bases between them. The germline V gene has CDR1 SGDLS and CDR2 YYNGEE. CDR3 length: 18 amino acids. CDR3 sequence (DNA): TGTGCCAGCAGCGTAGGGGCAGGGGAAGCATCTCGCACCGGGGAGCTGTTTTTT. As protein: CASSVGAGEASRTGELFF.

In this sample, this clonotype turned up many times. CDR3 nucleotide sequence: TGTGCCAGCAGTGAGACAGGGGGCAAGCGAGATTCACCCCTCCACTTT. As protein: CASSETGGKRDSPLHF. V usage is TRBV28 and J usage is TRBJ1-6, with 10 bases fitting TRBD1. The germline CDR1 and CDR2 sequences are MDHEN and SYDVKM. V lost 5 bases to trimming and J lost 8 bases; unmatched junction nucleotides: 9. The CDR3 contains 16 residues.